The 14 T cell receptor beta chains in this list originate from one sample, sequenced in a study of vaccination and CD4 T cells after COVID-19 (dated by TCRdb to between 2021 and 2024). These TCRs' antigens remain unknown. The treatment or condition tag for this specimen amounts to: roughly 10-day PBMC culture with coronavirus spike peptide pools or control peptides (ViraFEST assay). The library was prepared using PCR. Instrument on record: Illumina iSeq 100. DNA from cultured CD4+ T cells underwent TCR sequencing with the Oncomine TCR Beta short-read assay at the Johns Hopkins FTIC core. The public reads were run again by TCRdb, first through fastp at Q25 and then through MiXCR, and only productive beta chains were kept. Duplicate CDR3 protein sequences are folded into a single record with the most common DNA and genes. The sample includes 14,000 or so distinct CDR3 sequences, with roughly 29% observed a single time. The top ten constitute roughly a fifth of the sample.

Material for sequencing was cultured CD4+ T cells from blood. The receptors derive from a human donor with COVID-19.

The chain employs TRBV7-2 and TRBJ2-1, with D perhaps given as TRBD1 or TRBD2 (6 bases each). Germline lookup yields CDR1 SGHTA and CDR2 FQGNSA. V was cut by 2 bases and J by 5 bases, with 10 bases left in between. This CDR3 has 14 residues. Here the CDR3 reads CASSLSGADNEQFF. The CDR3 nucleotides are TGTGCCAGCAGCTTATCGGGGGCGGACAATGAGCAGTTCTTC.

The chain combines TRBV25-1 with TRBJ2-5; D ambiguous. Trimming shortened V by 7 bases and J by 4 bases, and 4 bases separated the two germline ends. Looked up from germline, CDR1 is MGHDK and CDR2 is SYGVNS. The CDR3 has 10 residues. The CDR3 loop reads CASTGETQYF. CDR3 nucleotide sequence: TGTGCCAGCACGGGAGAGACCCAGTACTTC.

This clonotype has only a few counts. The chain is built from TRBV7-9 and TRBJ1-4, with D possibly TRBD1 on 6 matching bases. The V gene lost 5 bases and the J gene lost 10 bases, with 14 bases spanning the gap. The CDR3 runs 13 residues. Germline CDR1 SEHNR, CDR2 FQNEAQ (reference sequence). CDR3 in amino acids: CASSALEGGKLFF. The DNA for the CDR3 is TGTGCCAGCAGCGCTTTGGAGGGGGGAAAACTGTTTTTT.

This clonotype has just a few counts. The chain employs TRBV7-9 and TRBJ1-3; TRBD1 agrees at 7 bases. CDR1 is SEHNR and CDR2 is FQNEAQ in the germline V gene (reference sequence). V trimming: 5 bases; J trimming: 4 bases; junction bases outside the gene matches: 8. This CDR3 spans 15 amino acids. CDR3 sequence (DNA): TGTGCCAGCAGCCCCCTTGGGACAGACGGAAACACCATATATTTT. It is translated as CASSPLGTDGNTIYF.

In this sample, this clonotype turned up a few times. This rearrangement joins TRBV7-2 to TRBJ1-3; D may be TRBD1 (5 bases). The V end lost 1 base, the J end lost 7 bases, and 14 bases lay between the germline ends. Germline V gives CDR1 SGHTA, CDR2 FQGNSA. The CDR3 extends over 15 amino acids. CDR3 sequence: CASSLGFRRGNTIYF. In DNA, the CDR3 is TGTGCCAGCAGCTTAGGTTTTAGGAGGGGTAACACCATATATTTT.

This clonotype was seen a handful of times. The rearrangement links TRBV5-4 to TRBJ2-7, with TRBD2 as a possible D gene (5 bases). CDR1 and CDR2 from the germline V gene are SGHNT and YYREEE (reference sequence). This CDR3 region has 14 residues. Trimming took 4 bases from V and 9 from J, leaving 20 bases between them. The CDR3 sequence is CASSAAQRDIGQYF. The CDR3 DNA reads as TGTGCCAGCAGCGCGGCGCAACGGGATATAGGGCAGTACTTC.

This clonotype was counted only a few times. The chain uses TRBV12-3 or TRBV12-4 and TRBJ2-1; 10 bases align to TRBD2. This CDR3 is built from 15 residues. Losses at the gene ends were 5 bases for V and 7 bases for J; bases not matched to a gene: 8. The chain's CDR3 is CASSSGAGGLNEQFF. CDR3 in DNA: TGTGCCAGCAGTAGCGGAGCGGGGGGGTTAAATGAGCAGTTCTTC.

V gene TRBV19 combines with J gene TRBJ2-4; 11 nucleotides agree with TRBD1. The CDR3 totals 16 residues. Germline assignment: CDR1 LNHDA and CDR2 SQIVND (reference sequence). Losses at the gene ends were 2 bases for V and 6 bases for J; bases not matched to a gene: 6. CDR3 DNA: TGTGCCAGTAGTATATGGACAGGGGGCTCCGGAAACATTCAGTACTTC. It translates to CASSIWTGGSGNIQYF.

The chain combines TRBV11-2 with TRBJ2-1; 7 bases map to TRBD2. The junction had 7 bases not matched to a gene; V was cut back by 3 bases and J by 5 bases. CDR3 length: 15 residues. Germline V gene lookup returns CDR1 SGHAT and CDR2 FQNNGV. In DNA form, the CDR3 reads TGTGCCAGCAGCTTCATAAAGAGCGGGGACAATGAGCAGTTCTTC. Protein product: CASSFIKSGDNEQFF.

J is TRBJ1-5 and V is TRBV24-1; D is unresolved. Trimming left V 2 bases short and J 1 base short, with 5 bases between. This CDR3 region has 14 residues. In germline, CDR1 is KGHDR, CDR2 SFDVKD. The CDR3 is CATSDSRSNQPQHF. The DNA for the CDR3 is TGTGCCACCAGTGATTCCCGGAGCAATCAGCCCCAGCATTTT.

This clonotype was seen a few times. J is TRBJ1-6 and V is TRBV20-1, with D possibly being TRBD1 (5 bases). Trimming took off 3 bases at V and 7 bases at J, with 13 bases between the two ends. The CDR3 is 14 amino acids. Germline-derived CDR1 and CDR2 are DFQATT and SNEGSKA (reference sequence). CDR3: CSARRGRTNSPLHF. The CDR3 DNA sequence: TGCAGTGCTAGGCGGGGGAGGACCAATTCACCCCTCCACTTT.

This rearrangement joins TRBV7-2 to TRBJ2-1; 10 bases are shared with TRBD2. The CDR3 consists of 14 residues. CDR1 is SGHTA and CDR2 is FQGNSA in the germline V gene. Trimming removed 3 bases from V and 10 bases from J; junction bases left unmatched: 6. CDR3 sequence: CASSLALAGDEQFF. The CDR3 DNA reads TGTGCCAGCAGCTTGGCCCTAGCGGGGGACGAGCAGTTCTTC. Full variable domain (missing parts from reference TRBV7-2 and TRBJ2-1): GAGVSQSPSNKVTEKGKDVELRCDPISGHTALYWYRQSLGQGLEFLIYFQGNSAPDKSGLPSDRFSAERTGGSVSTLTIQRTQQEDSAVYLCASSLALAGDEQFFGPGTRLTVL.

This clonotype occurred a few times. The chain combines TRBV6-1 with TRBJ2-6; D is perhaps TRBD1 (5 bases). V shed 8 bases and J shed 0 bases, with 8 bases lying between them. The germline V gene encodes CDR1 MNHNS and CDR2 SASEGT. The CDR3 has 14 residues. The DNA of the CDR3 is TGTGCCAGCCAGACAGTCTCTGGGGCCAACGTCCTGACTTTC. This translates into CASQTVSGANVLTF.

This clonotype appeared a few times. The CDR3, as DNA: TGTGCCATCAGTGAGCGGGGGGGAGTCGCTCGCTCCTACAATGAGCAGTTCTTC. Its translation is CAISERGGVARSYNEQFF. This sequence joins TRBV10-3 and TRBJ2-1, with TRBD2 matching over 8 bases. This CDR3 spans 18 amino acids. Germline-derived CDR1 and CDR2 are ENHRY and SYGVKD. The V and J ends lost 2 bases and 0 bases, in that order; junction bases with no gene match: 9.